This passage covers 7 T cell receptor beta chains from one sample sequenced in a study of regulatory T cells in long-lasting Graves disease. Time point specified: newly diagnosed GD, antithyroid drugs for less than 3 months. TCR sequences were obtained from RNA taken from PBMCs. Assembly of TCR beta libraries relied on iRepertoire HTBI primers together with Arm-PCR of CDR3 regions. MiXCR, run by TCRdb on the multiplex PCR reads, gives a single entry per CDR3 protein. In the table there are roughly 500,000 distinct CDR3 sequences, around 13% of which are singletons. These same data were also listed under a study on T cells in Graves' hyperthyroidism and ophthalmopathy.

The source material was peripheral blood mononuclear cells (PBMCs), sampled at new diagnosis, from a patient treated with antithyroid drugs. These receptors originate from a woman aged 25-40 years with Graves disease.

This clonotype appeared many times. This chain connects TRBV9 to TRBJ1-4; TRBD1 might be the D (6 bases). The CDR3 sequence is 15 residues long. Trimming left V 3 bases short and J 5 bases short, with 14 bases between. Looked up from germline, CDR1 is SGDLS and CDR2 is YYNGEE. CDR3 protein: CASSESTGKNEKLFF. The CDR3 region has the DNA TGTGCCAGCAGCGAATCGACAGGAAAAAATGAAAAACTGTTTTTT.

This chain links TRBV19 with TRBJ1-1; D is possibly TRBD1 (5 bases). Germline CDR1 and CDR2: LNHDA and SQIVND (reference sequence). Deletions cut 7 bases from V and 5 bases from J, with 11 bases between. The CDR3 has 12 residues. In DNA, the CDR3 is TGTGCCAGTACCATGGGGGGGACTGAAGCTTTCTTT. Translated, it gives CASTMGGTEAFF.

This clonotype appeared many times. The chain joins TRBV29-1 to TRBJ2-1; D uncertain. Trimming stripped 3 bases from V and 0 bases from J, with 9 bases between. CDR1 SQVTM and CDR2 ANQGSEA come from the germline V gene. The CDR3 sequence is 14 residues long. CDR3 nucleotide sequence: TGCAGCGTTGAGGTCAGAGTCTCCTACAATGAGCAGTTCTTC. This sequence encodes CSVEVRVSYNEQFF.

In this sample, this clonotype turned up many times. Written as DNA, the CDR3 is TGTGCCAGCAGCCCTCAAATCTCTGGGGCCAACGTCCTGACTTTC. This translates into CASSPQISGANVLTF. This chain uses TRBV7-3 with TRBJ2-6, with D unclear. This CDR3 region has 15 residues. The V and J ends lost 5 bases and 0 bases respectively, with 8 bases between them. The germline CDR1 and CDR2 sequences are SGHTA and FQGTGA.

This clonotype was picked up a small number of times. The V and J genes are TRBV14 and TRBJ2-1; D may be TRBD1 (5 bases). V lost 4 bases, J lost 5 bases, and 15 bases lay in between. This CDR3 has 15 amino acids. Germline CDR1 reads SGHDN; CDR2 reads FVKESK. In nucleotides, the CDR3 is TGTGCCAGCAGCCCCCGGTCAGGGCCTAACAATGAGCAGTTCTTC. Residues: CASSPRSGPNNEQFF.

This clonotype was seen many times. The CDR3 protein is CSARDGRGGETQYF. CDR3 sequence (DNA): TGCAGTGCTAGAGACGGGAGAGGGGGTGAGACCCAGTACTTC. The chain has TRBV20-1 and TRBJ2-5; D may match TRBD1 or TRBD2 (6 bases each). Germline V gives CDR1 DFQATT, CDR2 SNEGSKA (reference sequence). The CDR3 contains 14 residues. Trimming took 0 bases from V and 5 from J, leaving 13 bases between them.

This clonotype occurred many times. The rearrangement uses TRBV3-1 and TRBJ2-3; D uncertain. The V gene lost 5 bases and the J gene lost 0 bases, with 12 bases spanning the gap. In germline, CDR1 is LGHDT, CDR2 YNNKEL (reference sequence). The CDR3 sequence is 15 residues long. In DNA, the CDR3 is TGTGCCAGCAGCTTAACCAGGCGTAGCACAGATACGCAGTATTTT. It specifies CASSLTRRSTDTQYF.